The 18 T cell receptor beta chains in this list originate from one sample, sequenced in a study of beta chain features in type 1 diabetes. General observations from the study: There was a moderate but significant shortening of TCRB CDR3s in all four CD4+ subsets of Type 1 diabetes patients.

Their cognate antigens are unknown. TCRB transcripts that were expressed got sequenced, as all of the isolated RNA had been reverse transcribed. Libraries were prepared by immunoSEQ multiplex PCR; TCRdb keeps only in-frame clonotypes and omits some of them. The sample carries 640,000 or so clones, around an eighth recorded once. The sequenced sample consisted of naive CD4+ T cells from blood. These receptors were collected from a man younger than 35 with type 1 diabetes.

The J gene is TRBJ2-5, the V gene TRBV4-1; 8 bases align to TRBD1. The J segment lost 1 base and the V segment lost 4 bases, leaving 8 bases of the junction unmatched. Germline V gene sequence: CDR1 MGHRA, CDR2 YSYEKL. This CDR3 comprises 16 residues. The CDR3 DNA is TGCGCCAGCAGCCGCGTCCTCGGGACAGGCCAAGAGACCCAGTACTTC. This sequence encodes CASSRVLGTGQETQYF.

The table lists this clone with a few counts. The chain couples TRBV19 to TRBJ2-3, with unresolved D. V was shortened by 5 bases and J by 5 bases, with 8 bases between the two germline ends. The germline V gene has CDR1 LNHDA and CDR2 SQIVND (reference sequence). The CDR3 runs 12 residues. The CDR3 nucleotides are TGTGCCAGTAGTGGCGCTGGAGATACGCAGTATTTT. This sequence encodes CASSGAGDTQYF.

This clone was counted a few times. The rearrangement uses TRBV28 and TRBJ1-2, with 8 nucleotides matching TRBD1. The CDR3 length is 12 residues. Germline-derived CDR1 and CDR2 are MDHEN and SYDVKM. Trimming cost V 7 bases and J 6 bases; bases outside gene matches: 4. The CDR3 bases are TGTGCCAGCAACACAGGGGGACATGGCTACACCTTC. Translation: CASNTGGHGYTF.

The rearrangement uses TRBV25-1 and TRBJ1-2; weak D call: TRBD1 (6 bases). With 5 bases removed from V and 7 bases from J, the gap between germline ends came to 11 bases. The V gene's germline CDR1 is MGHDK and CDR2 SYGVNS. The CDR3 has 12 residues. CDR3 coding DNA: TGTGCCAGCAGTTTCAGGGGAGGTGGCTACACCTTC. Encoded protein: CASSFRGGGYTF.

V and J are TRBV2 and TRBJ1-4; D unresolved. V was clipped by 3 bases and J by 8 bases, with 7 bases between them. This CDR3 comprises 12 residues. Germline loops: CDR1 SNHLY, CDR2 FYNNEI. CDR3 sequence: CASSEGGEKLFF. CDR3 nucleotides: TGTGCCAGCAGTGAGGGAGGCGAAAAACTGTTTTTT.

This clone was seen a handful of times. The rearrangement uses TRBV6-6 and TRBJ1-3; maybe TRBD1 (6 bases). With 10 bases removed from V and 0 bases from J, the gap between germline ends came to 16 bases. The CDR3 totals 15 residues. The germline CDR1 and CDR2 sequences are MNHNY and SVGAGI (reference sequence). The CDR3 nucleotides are TGTGCCACCAGACAGGCACTAAGCTCTGGAAACACCATATATTTT. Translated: CATRQALSSGNTIYF.

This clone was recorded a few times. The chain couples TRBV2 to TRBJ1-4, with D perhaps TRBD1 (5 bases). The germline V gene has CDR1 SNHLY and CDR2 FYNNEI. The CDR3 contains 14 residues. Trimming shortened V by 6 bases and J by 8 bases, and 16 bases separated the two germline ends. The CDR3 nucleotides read TGTGCCAGCAGACTTACACCGGGGGGGGAAAAACTGTTTTTT. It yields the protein CASRLTPGGEKLFF.

The CDR3 loop reads CASSGARGAFEAFF. The DNA of the CDR3 is TGTGCCAGTAGTGGGGCTCGGGGGGCGTTTGAAGCTTTCTTT. This sequence joins TRBV19 and TRBJ1-1, with D possibly TRBD1 on 6 matching bases. Looked up from germline, CDR1 is LNHDA and CDR2 is SQIVND (reference sequence). CDR3 size: 14 residues. V dropped 5 bases and J dropped 7 bases, with 17 bases sitting between them.

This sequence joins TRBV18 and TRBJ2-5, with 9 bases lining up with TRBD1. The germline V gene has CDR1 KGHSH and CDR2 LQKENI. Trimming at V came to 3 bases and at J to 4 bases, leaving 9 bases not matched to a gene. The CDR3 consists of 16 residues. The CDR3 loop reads CASSPFNRGQGETQYF. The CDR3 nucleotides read TGTGCCAGCTCACCCTTCAACAGGGGGCAAGGAGAGACCCAGTACTTC. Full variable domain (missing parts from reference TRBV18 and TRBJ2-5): NAGVMQNPRHLVRRRGQEARLRCSPMKGHSHVYWYRQLPEEGLKFMVYLQKENIIDESGMPKERFSAEFPKEGPSILRIQQVVRGDSAAYFCASSPFNRGQGETQYFGPGTRLLVL.

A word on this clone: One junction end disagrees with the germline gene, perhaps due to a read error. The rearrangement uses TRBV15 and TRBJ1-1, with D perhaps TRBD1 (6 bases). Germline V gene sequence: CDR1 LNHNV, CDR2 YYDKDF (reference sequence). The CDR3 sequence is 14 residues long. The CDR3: CATNRRGGHTEAFF. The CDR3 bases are TGTGCCACCAACAGACGAGGGGGGCACACTGAAGCTTTCTTT.

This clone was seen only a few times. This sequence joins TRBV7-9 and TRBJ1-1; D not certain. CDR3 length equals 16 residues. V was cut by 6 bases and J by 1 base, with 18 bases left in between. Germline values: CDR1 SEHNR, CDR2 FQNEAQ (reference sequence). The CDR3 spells CASSFRWAGGNTEAFF. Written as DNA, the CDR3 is TGTGCCAGCAGTTTCCGATGGGCAGGCGGGAACACTGAAGCTTTCTTT. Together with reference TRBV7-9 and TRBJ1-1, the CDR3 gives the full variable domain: DTGVSQNPRHKITKRGQNVTFRCDPISEHNRLYWYRQTLGQGPEFLTYFQNEAQLEKSRLLSDRFSAERPKGSFSTLEIQRTEQGDSAMYLCASSFRWAGGNTEAFFGQGTRLTVV.

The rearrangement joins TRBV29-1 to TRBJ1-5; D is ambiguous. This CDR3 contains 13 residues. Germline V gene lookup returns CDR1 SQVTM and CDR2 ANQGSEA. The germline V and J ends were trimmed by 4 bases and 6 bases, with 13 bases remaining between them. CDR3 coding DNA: TGCAGCGTTGGATTGGGAGTCGGTCAGCCCCAGCATTTT. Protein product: CSVGLGVGQPQHF.

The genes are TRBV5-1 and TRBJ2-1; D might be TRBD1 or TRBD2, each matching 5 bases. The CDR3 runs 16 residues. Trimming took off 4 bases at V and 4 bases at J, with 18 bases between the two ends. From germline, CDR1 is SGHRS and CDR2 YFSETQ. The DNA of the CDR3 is TGCGCCAGCAGCCTCCCGAGGGGTCAGGCTTACAATGAGCAGTTCTTC. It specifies CASSLPRGQAYNEQFF.

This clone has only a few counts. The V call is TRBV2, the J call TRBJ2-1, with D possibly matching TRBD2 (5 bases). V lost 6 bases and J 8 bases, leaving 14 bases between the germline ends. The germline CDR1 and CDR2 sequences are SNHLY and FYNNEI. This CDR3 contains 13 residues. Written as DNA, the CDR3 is TGTGCCAGCAGGGAGGACGGGTGGGATGAGCAGTTCTTC. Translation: CASREDGWDEQFF. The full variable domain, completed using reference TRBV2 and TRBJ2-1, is EPEVTQTPSHQVTQMGQEVILRCVPISNHLYFYWYRQILGQKVEFLVSFYNNEISEKSEIFDDQFSVERPDGSNFTLKIRSTKLEDSAMYFCASREDGWDEQFFGPGTRLTVL.

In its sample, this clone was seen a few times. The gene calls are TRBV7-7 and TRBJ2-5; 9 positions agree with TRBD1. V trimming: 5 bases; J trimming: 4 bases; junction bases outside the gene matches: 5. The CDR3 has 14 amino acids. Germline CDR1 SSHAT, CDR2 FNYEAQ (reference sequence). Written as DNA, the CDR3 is TGTGCCAGCAGCACCCGGGACAGGGCAGAGACCCAGTACTTC. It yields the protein CASSTRDRAETQYF.

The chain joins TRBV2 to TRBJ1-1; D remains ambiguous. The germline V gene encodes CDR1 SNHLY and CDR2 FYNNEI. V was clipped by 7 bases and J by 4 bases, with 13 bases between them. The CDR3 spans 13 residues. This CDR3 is CASTTRGSTEAFF. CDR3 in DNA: TGTGCCAGCACAACCCGAGGCTCCACTGAAGCTTTCTTT.

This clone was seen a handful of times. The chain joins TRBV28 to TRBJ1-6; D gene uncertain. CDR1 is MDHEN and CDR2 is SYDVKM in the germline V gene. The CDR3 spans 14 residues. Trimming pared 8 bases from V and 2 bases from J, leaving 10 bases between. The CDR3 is CASLSEAYNSPLHF. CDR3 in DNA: TGTGCCAGCCTATCAGAGGCCTATAATTCACCCCTCCACTTT.

CDR3 sequence (DNA): TGTGCCAGCAGCTTGAGCCAGGTGAACACTGAAGCTTTCTTT. This translates into CASSLSQVNTEAFF. The chain couples TRBV5-4 to TRBJ1-1; D gene ambiguous. Germline V lookup: CDR1 SGHNT, CDR2 YYREEE (reference sequence). This CDR3 region has 14 residues. The V gene lost 1 base and the J gene lost 0 bases, with 7 bases spanning the gap.